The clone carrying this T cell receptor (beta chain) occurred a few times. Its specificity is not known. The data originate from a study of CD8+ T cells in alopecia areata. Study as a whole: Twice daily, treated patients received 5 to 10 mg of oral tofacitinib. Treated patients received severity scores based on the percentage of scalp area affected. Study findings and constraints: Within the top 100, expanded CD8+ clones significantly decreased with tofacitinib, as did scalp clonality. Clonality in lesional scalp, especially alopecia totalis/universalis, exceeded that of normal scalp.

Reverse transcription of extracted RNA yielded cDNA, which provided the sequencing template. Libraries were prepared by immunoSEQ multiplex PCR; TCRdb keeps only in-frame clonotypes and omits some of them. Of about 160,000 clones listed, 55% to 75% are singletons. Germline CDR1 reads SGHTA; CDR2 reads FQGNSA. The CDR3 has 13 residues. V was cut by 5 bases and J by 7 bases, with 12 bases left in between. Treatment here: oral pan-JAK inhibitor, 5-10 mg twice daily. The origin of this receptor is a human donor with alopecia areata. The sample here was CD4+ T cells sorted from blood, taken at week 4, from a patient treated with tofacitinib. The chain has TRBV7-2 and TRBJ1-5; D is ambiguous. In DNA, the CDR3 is TGTGCCAGCAGCCTTGGACTGGCACAGCCCCAGCATTTT. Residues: CASSLGLAQPQHF. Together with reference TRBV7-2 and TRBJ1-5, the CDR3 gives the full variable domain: GAGVSQSPSNKVTEKGKDVELRCDPISGHTALYWYRQSLGQGLEFLIYFQGNSAPDKSGLPSDRFSAERTGGSVSTLTIQRTQQEDSAVYLCASSLGLAQPQHFGDGTRLSIL.